The 30 T cell receptor beta chains below all came from one sample that was sequenced in a study of cytomegalovirus exposure and HLA in healthy donors (dated by TCRdb to about 2017). Library construction relied on the immunoSEQ multiplex PCR assay. TCRdb stores this immuneACCESS table with in-frame sequences only. Part of the clones is absent; in the studies checked, under half of the shortfall reflects unresolved V genes, and no reason is known for the rest. The sample profile shows about 150,000 clones; 88% of them were found once. The ten most abundant clones make up just under 3% of the sample. Input material: PBMCs. The source of these receptors is a man between 18 and 35 years old in good health and CMV-seronegative.

The chain links TRBV5-1 to TRBJ1-1, with D hard to call. V was cut by 0 bases and J by 0 bases, with 9 bases left in between. The CDR3 consists of 15 residues. Germline assignment: CDR1 SGHRS and CDR2 YFSETQ. CDR3 loop: CASSLGAGMNTEAFF. The DNA for the CDR3 is TGCGCCAGCAGCTTGGGTGCGGGGATGAACACTGAAGCTTTCTTT.

The J gene is TRBJ2-7, the V gene TRBV2; maybe TRBD1 (8 bases). V shed 4 bases and J shed 4 bases, with 20 bases lying between them. The germline V gene encodes CDR1 SNHLY and CDR2 FYNNEI. The CDR3 has 16 residues. CDR3 nucleotide sequence: TGTGCCAGCAGTGCCCAGGGGGCGGGAGATGCTTACGAGCAGTACTTC. This sequence encodes CASSAQGAGDAYEQYF.

The genes are TRBV11-3 and TRBJ2-4; D unclear. Germline V gene data show CDR1 as SGHNT and CDR2 as YENEEA. The V end was cut by 6 bases, the J end by 0 bases, with 12 bases between. This CDR3 is 15 amino acids long. CDR3 in amino acids: CASRELTLAKNIQYF. The CDR3 region has the DNA TGTGCCAGCAGGGAGCTTACGCTAGCCAAAAACATTCAGTACTTC.

The V call is TRBV6-5, the J call TRBJ1-1; D not resolved. CDR3 size: 16 residues. The V and J ends lost 0 bases and 1 base respectively, with 12 bases between them. CDR1 and CDR2 (germline): MNHEY, SVGAGI. The CDR3 protein is CASSYSLTGGNTEAFF. The CDR3 region has the DNA TGTGCCAGCAGTTACTCGCTTACGGGAGGGAACACTGAAGCTTTCTTT.

The table lists this clone with a few counts. The chain uses TRBV2 and TRBJ2-7, with D unclear. V was trimmed by 7 bases and J by 0 bases, leaving 10 bases between them. The germline V gene has CDR1 SNHLY and CDR2 FYNNEI. The CDR3 is 13 amino acids. The CDR3 DNA follows: TGTGCCAGCACCGGGTCTAGCTCCTACGAGCAGTACGTC. This sequence encodes CASTGSSSYEQYV.

The chain couples TRBV6-6 to TRBJ2-2, with a tentative D call TRBD2 (6 bases). V was shortened by 5 bases and J by 5 bases, with 18 bases between the two germline ends. This CDR3 region has 16 residues. Germline V gene sequence: CDR1 MNHNY, CDR2 SVGAGI (reference sequence). CDR3 protein: CASSLGGQGGTGELFF. DNA of the CDR3: TGTGCCAGCAGTCTTGGAGGGCAGGGCGGAACCGGGGAGCTGTTTTTT.

For the CDR3, the DNA is TGTGCCAGCAATCCCGGGACAGGGGTATCCTACGAGCAGTACGTC. This gives the protein CASNPGTGVSYEQYV. The rearrangement links TRBV6-1 to TRBJ2-7, with 10 bases matching TRBD1. Germline CDR1 reads MNHNS; CDR2 reads SASEGT. J was trimmed by 1 base and V by 7 bases; bases with no gene match: 7. CDR3 length: 15 residues.

The chain recombines TRBV18 with TRBJ2-3; 10 nucleotides line up with TRBD2. The CDR3 length is 16 residues. CDR1 KGHSH and CDR2 LQKENI come from the germline V gene. V lost 4 bases and J lost 6; bases outside the gene matches: 10. CDR3 nucleotides: TGTGCCAGCTCACAGGGAAGCGGGGGGGCCGAGGATACGCAGTATTTT. This encodes CASSQGSGGAEDTQYF. Drawing the rest from reference TRBV18 and TRBJ2-3, the complete variable domain is NAGVMQNPRHLVRRRGQEARLRCSPMKGHSHVYWYRQLPEEGLKFMVYLQKENIIDESGMPKERFSAEFPKEGPSILRIQQVVRGDSAAYFCASSQGSGGAEDTQYFGPGTRLTVL.

This chain connects TRBV6-6 to TRBJ2-2, with 8 bases that match TRBD1. J gave up 2 bases and V 5 bases, and 4 bases lay outside the gene matches. CDR1 MNHNY and CDR2 SVGAGI come from the germline V gene (reference sequence). This CDR3 has 15 residues. The CDR3 region has the DNA TGTGCCAGCAGTCTTGGACAGGGTAACACCGGGGAGCTGTTTTTT. Protein: CASSLGQGNTGELFF.

The CDR3 loop is CASSFGTSGGQETQYF. DNA of the CDR3: TGTGCCAGCAGCTTCGGGACTAGCGGGGGACAAGAGACCCAGTACTTC. V is TRBV7-2 and J is TRBJ2-5; 14 bases fit TRBD2. The length of the CDR3 is 16 residues. Unmatched junction bases numbered 2, after V lost 3 bases and J lost 2 bases. Germline CDR1 reads SGHTA; CDR2 reads FQGNSA.

The rearrangement uses TRBV6-4 and TRBJ2-1; TRBD2 is a possible D gene (6 bases). Between the trimmed V and J ends, which lost 10 bases and 0 bases, there was a span of 16 bases. This CDR3 region has 15 residues. In germline, CDR1 is MRHNA, CDR2 SNTAGT. The CDR3 nucleotides are TGTGCCACCCGAAAAGGCGGGAACTCCTACAATGAGCAGTTCTTC. This sequence encodes CATRKGGNSYNEQFF.

The chain combines TRBV7-8 with TRBJ2-3; 10 bases line up with TRBD2. This CDR3 contains 16 residues. With 1 base clipped from V and 3 bases from J, the junction kept 4 bases outside the gene matches. The germline CDR1 and CDR2 sequences are SGHVS and FQNEAQ. CDR3 coding DNA: TGTGCCAGCAGCTTAGAAAGCGGGAGGGGGACAGATACGCAGTATTTT. It translates to CASSLESGRGTDTQYF.

The CDR3 reads CAIGETSGYNEQFF. The CDR3 DNA follows: TGTGCCATCGGCGAGACTAGCGGTTACAATGAGCAGTTCTTC. V is TRBV10-3 and J is TRBJ2-1; 9 nucleotides agree with TRBD2. The V and J ends lost 8 bases and 4 bases, in that order; junction bases with no gene match: 6. Per the germline V gene, CDR1 is ENHRY and CDR2 is SYGVKD. The CDR3 consists of 14 residues.

The chain recombines TRBV5-1 with TRBJ1-1, with 8 bases fitting TRBD1. The V segment lost 4 bases and the J segment 4 bases; nucleotides outside the gene matches: 3. This CDR3 has 13 amino acids. Germline-derived CDR1 and CDR2 are SGHRS and YFSETQ. This chain's CDR3 is CASSVGQGTEAFF. CDR3 sequence (DNA): TGCGCCAGCAGCGTAGGACAGGGCACTGAAGCTTTCTTT.

This rearrangement joins TRBV5-6 to TRBJ1-6; D is undetermined. This CDR3 region has 15 residues. Germline V CDR1 and CDR2: SGHDT, YYEEEE. V lost 2 bases and J lost 4, with 10 bases in between. CDR3 sequence (DNA): TGTGCCAGCAGCTTAAGAGCTATATATAATTCACCCCTCCACTTT. Protein: CASSLRAIYNSPLHF.

The chain links TRBV7-6 to TRBJ2-3, with 12 bases aligning to TRBD2. Germline CDR1 SGHVS, CDR2 FNYEAQ. V was clipped by 6 bases and J by 6 bases; unmatched bases: 13. There are 17 residues in the CDR3. The CDR3 nucleotides read TGTGCCAGCAGTCAGACTTCTAGCGGGAGGGCCAGGGATACGCAGTATTTT. Its translation is CASSQTSSGRARDTQYF.

In its sample, this clone was seen once. At one boundary the junction diverges from the germline segment, which might be a read error. Here the CDR3 DNA reads TGTGCCAGCAGTTTAGCGGGAGAGATAGATACGCAGTATTTT. It yields the protein CASSLAGEIDTQYF. The V call is TRBV11-1, the J call TRBJ2-3; TRBD2 matches at 9 bases. The length of the CDR3 is 14 residues. CDR1 is SGHAT, CDR2 FQDESV, per germline (reference sequence). Full variable domain (remainder filled in from reference TRBV11-1 and TRBJ2-3): EAEVAQSPRYKITEKSQAVAFWCDPISGHATLYWYRQILGQGPELLVQFQDESVVDDSQLPKDRFSAERLKGVDSTLKIQPAELGDSAMYLCASSLAGEIDTQYFGPGTRLTVL.

The rearrangement joins TRBV5-1 to TRBJ1-6, with TRBD1 identical over 9 bases. The CDR3 covers 16 residues. CDR1 is SGHRS and CDR2 is YFSETQ in the germline V gene. The V and J ends lost 1 base and 4 bases, in that order; junction bases with no gene match: 3. CDR3 coding DNA: TGCGCCAGCAGCTTGAACGGACAGGGGTATAATTCACCCCTCCACTTT. Amino acid sequence: CASSLNGQGYNSPLHF.

The rearrangement links TRBV27 to TRBJ2-1; 10 nucleotides align to TRBD2. Trimming took 3 bases from V and 7 from J; bases not matched to a gene: 9. Germline values: CDR1 MNHEY, CDR2 SMNVEV (reference sequence). The CDR3 contains 16 residues. The CDR3 is CASSFEASGSGNEQFF. In DNA form, the CDR3 reads TGTGCCAGCAGTTTTGAGGCTAGCGGGAGTGGAAATGAGCAGTTCTTC.

J is TRBJ1-4 and V is TRBV30; D uncertain. Germline V gives CDR1 GTSNPN, CDR2 SVGIG (reference sequence). The V and J ends lost 4 bases and 7 bases respectively, with 10 bases between them. This CDR3 comprises 12 residues. The CDR3 sequence: CAWKRFSEKLFF. The DNA for the CDR3 is TGTGCCTGGAAACGTTTTAGTGAAAAACTGTTTTTT.

The J gene is TRBJ2-1, the V gene TRBV9; D is possibly TRBD1 (6 bases). This CDR3 spans 14 amino acids. From germline, CDR1 is SGDLS and CDR2 YYNGEE. Between the trimmed V and J ends, which lost 1 base and 9 bases, there was a span of 14 bases. The CDR3 reads CASSVSGTIGEQFF. CDR3 bases: TGTGCCAGCAGCGTATCGGGGACAATCGGTGAGCAGTTCTTC. Full variable domain (missing parts from reference TRBV9 and TRBJ2-1): DSGVTQTPKHLITATGQRVTLRCSPRSGDLSVYWYQQSLDQGLQFLIQYYNGEERAKGNILERFSAQQFPDLHSELNLSSLELGDSALYFCASSVSGTIGEQFFGPGTRLTVL.

This chain uses TRBV9 with TRBJ2-2; TRBD2 matches at 7 bases. V dropped 0 bases and J dropped 6; count of bases not matched to a gene: 5. CDR1 and CDR2 (germline): SGDLS, YYNGEE. The CDR3 runs 15 residues. The DNA for the CDR3 is TGTGCCAGCAGCGTAGGCGGGAGCGTATCCGGGGAGCTGTTTTTT. Encoded protein: CASSVGGSVSGELFF. The entire variable domain, with the rest obtained from reference TRBV9 and TRBJ2-2, is as follows: DSGVTQTPKHLITATGQRVTLRCSPRSGDLSVYWYQQSLDQGLQFLIQYYNGEERAKGNILERFSAQQFPDLHSELNLSSLELGDSALYFCASSVGGSVSGELFFGEGSRLTVL.

The chain carries TRBV27 and TRBJ2-1; D remains ambiguous. CDR1 is MNHEY, CDR2 SMNVEV, per germline (reference sequence). The CDR3 consists of 16 residues. V lost 4 bases, J lost 0 bases, and 13 bases lay in between. The DNA for the CDR3 is TGTGCCAGCAGTTCCTTGACATTCAGCTCCTACAATGAGCAGTTCTTC. Protein product: CASSSLTFSSYNEQFF.

The table lists this clone with a count of one. The chain is built from TRBV7-2 and TRBJ2-7; 10 bases are shared with TRBD2. The CDR3 extends over 15 amino acids. Germline assignment: CDR1 SGHTA and CDR2 FQGNSA. Trimming removed 2 bases from V and 1 base from J; junction bases left unmatched: 2. The CDR3 spells CASSLIAGGSYEQYF. In nucleotides, the CDR3 is TGTGCCAGCAGCTTAATAGCGGGAGGATCCTACGAGCAGTACTTC. Complete variable domain (other parts from reference TRBV7-2 and TRBJ2-7): GAGVSQSPSNKVTEKGKDVELRCDPISGHTALYWYRQSLGQGLEFLIYFQGNSAPDKSGLPSDRFSAERTGGSVSTLTIQRTQQEDSAVYLCASSLIAGGSYEQYFGPGTRLTVT.

V is TRBV7-9 and J is TRBJ1-3, with D perhaps TRBD1 (5 bases). Germline CDR1 SEHNR, CDR2 FQNEAQ (reference sequence). The CDR3 totals 14 residues. Trimming removed 6 bases from V and 0 bases from J, with 9 bases in between. The CDR3 sequence: CASSDRFSGNTIYF. The CDR3 DNA reads TGTGCCAGCAGTGACAGATTCTCTGGAAACACCATATATTTT.

The gene calls are TRBV4-2 and TRBJ1-4, with 11 bases lining up with TRBD1. Germline CDR1 and CDR2: LGHNA and YNFKEQ. V gave up 1 base and J gave up 4 bases; unmatched junction bases: 8. The CDR3 runs 18 residues. Written as DNA, the CDR3 is TGTGCCAGCAGCCAAGCCGGGACAGGGGGACTCTTTAATGAAAAACTGTTTTTT. Its protein is CASSQAGTGGLFNEKLFF.

This clone was counted only a few times. Other DNA sequences in the sample encode the same CDR3. V is TRBV27 and J is TRBJ2-5, with D possibly TRBD2 on 6 matching bases. The CDR3 consists of 12 residues. Germline-derived CDR1 and CDR2 are MNHEY and SMNVEV (reference sequence). V was shortened by 7 bases and J by 4 bases, with 10 bases between the two germline ends. This CDR3 reads CASMGGGETQYF. CDR3 bases: TGTGCCAGCATGGGGGGAGGAGAGACCCAGTACTTC.

The genes are TRBV18 and TRBJ2-7; tentative D call: TRBD1 (6 bases). The CDR3 sequence is 13 residues long. V was cut by 4 bases and J by 6 bases, with 13 bases left in between. Germline CDR1 reads KGHSH; CDR2 reads LQKENI. This CDR3 reads CASSRLQGSEQYV. The CDR3 nucleotides read TGTGCCAGCTCACGACTCCAGGGGTCCGAGCAGTACGTC.

The chain recombines TRBV29-1 with TRBJ2-3, with 11 bases identical to TRBD2. This CDR3 has 11 residues. With 7 bases clipped from V and 12 bases from J, the junction kept 6 bases outside the gene matches. Germline V lookup: CDR1 SQVTM, CDR2 ANQGSEA. CDR3 DNA sequence: TGCAGCGCCTGGACTAGCGGGTACCAGTATTTT. It translates to CSAWTSGYQYF.

This chain uses TRBV6-6 with TRBJ1-5; 7 nucleotides agree with TRBD1. In germline, CDR1 is MNHNY, CDR2 SVGAGI (reference sequence). Trimming took 6 bases from V and 5 from J; bases not matched to a gene: 7. The CDR3 length is 14 residues. As DNA, the CDR3 is TGTGCCAGCAGCACTACCAGGGGGGATCAGCCCCAGCATTTT. The encoded protein is CASSTTRGDQPQHF.